The 32 T cell receptor beta chains reported below all come from one sample, sequenced in a study of spatial heterogeneity in lung cancer. TCRdb re-called the 5' RACE reads through MiXCR, storing one row per CDR3 protein. The sample has 35,000 to 50,000 distinct CDR3 sequences, approximately 24% seen once. The time point: blood at routine non-recurrence follow-up after resection. Sequences were derived from PBMCs, sampled at follow-up. These TCRs come from a female donor with early-stage non-small cell lung cancer.

The chain recombines TRBV20-1 with TRBJ2-1; no definite D call. V lost 3 bases and J 1 base, leaving 4 bases between the germline ends. Germline V gives CDR1 DFQATT, CDR2 SNEGSKA (reference sequence). This CDR3 is built from 12 residues. CDR3 amino acids: CSASGSYNEQFF. The CDR3 DNA reads TGCAGTGCTAGTGGGTCCTACAATGAGCAGTTCTTC.

The V and J genes are TRBV10-3 and TRBJ2-5, with 7 bases that match TRBD1. Trimming removed 2 bases from V and 4 bases from J; junction bases left unmatched: 13. CDR3 size: 17 residues. Germline loops: CDR1 ENHRY, CDR2 SYGVKD. CDR3 loop: CAISEPQDQTGPETQYF. The CDR3 nucleotides are TGTGCCATCAGTGAGCCTCAAGACCAGACAGGGCCAGAGACCCAGTACTTC.

As regards this clonotype: A junction end diverges from the germline sequence, so it may reflect a read error. This rearrangement joins TRBV2 to TRBJ2-7; 8 positions match TRBD1. The CDR3 has 12 amino acids. Germline V lookup: CDR1 SNHLY, CDR2 FYNNEI. This chain's CDR3 is CASRDRGDEKYF. CDR3 DNA: TGTGCCAGCAGAGACAGGGGAGACGAGAAGTACTTC.

This clonotype was observed many times. The V and J genes are TRBV7-9 and TRBJ2-7; TRBD1 agrees at 10 bases. Germline CDR1 is SEHNR and CDR2 is FQNEAQ (reference sequence). J was trimmed by 1 base and V by 4 bases; bases with no gene match: 7. The CDR3 sequence is 16 residues long. CDR3 residues: CASSSVGTGESYEQYF. The DNA for the CDR3 is TGTGCCAGCAGCTCGGTGGGGACAGGGGAATCCTACGAGCAGTACTTC.

This clonotype has just a few counts. The gene calls are TRBV5-1 and TRBJ2-3, with a tentative D call TRBD2 (6 bases). Trimming pared 4 bases from V and 3 bases from J, leaving 12 bases between. Germline CDR1 and CDR2: SGHRS and YFSETQ. The CDR3 loop spans 14 amino acids. CDR3 protein: CASSSGGPTDTQYF. The CDR3 DNA reads as TGCGCCAGCAGCAGCGGAGGGCCAACAGATACGCAGTATTTT.

In this sample, this clonotype turned up a few times. V and J are TRBV5-5 and TRBJ1-1; no reliable D call. The CDR3 contains 13 residues. Trimming cost V 0 bases and J 4 bases, with 7 bases left between them. Germline V gene lookup returns CDR1 SGHKS and CDR2 YYEKEE (reference sequence). This CDR3 reads CASSLVEGTEAFF. The CDR3 DNA sequence: TGTGCCAGCAGCTTGGTGGAGGGCACTGAAGCTTTCTTT.

The chain has TRBV9 and TRBJ1-5; TRBD1 might be the D (5 bases). V lost 4 bases, J lost 4 bases, and 18 bases lay in between. This CDR3 has 16 amino acids. CDR1 is SGDLS and CDR2 is YYNGEE in the germline V gene. The CDR3 loop is CASSPRGDRENQPQHF. DNA for the CDR3: TGTGCCAGCAGCCCCCGGGGCGACCGAGAGAATCAGCCCCAGCATTTT.

There are a few counts of this clonotype. The chain joins TRBV12-3 or TRBV12-4 to TRBJ2-1, with 11 bases that match TRBD2. The CDR3 is 13 amino acids. The junction had 2 bases not matched to a gene; V was cut back by 5 bases and J by 8 bases. CDR3 residues: CASSRTSGHEQFF. The CDR3 bases are TGTGCCAGCAGTCGGACTAGCGGGCATGAGCAGTTCTTC.

There are many counts of this clonotype. The J gene is TRBJ1-5, the V gene TRBV4-1; D is uncertain. Trimming stripped 1 base from V and 3 bases from J, with 4 bases between. The CDR3 contains 13 residues. Germline V gene lookup returns CDR1 MGHRA and CDR2 YSYEKL. Here the CDR3 reads CASSQGPNQPQHF. CDR3 coding DNA: TGCGCCAGCAGCCAAGGCCCCAATCAGCCCCAGCATTTT.

This clonotype has just a few counts. This chain connects TRBV3-1 to TRBJ1-5, with 10 bases aligning to TRBD1. The CDR3 consists of 16 residues. Germline V lookup: CDR1 LGHDT, CDR2 YNNKEL (reference sequence). The V segment lost 4 bases and the J segment 7 bases; nucleotides outside the gene matches: 10. The CDR3 nucleotides read TGTGCCAGCAGCCTGTACTCCGGGACAGGGGAACAGCCCCAGCATTTT. It is translated as CASSLYSGTGEQPQHF.

The J gene is TRBJ2-2, the V gene TRBV7-2; no definite D call. The CDR3 runs to 15 residues. Germline V gives CDR1 SGHTA, CDR2 FQGNSA. Trimming pared 6 bases from V and 0 bases from J, leaving 11 bases between. In nucleotides, the CDR3 is TGTGCCAGCAGGAGAGATGTTTCGAACACCGGGGAGCTGTTTTTT. Translating it yields CASRRDVSNTGELFF. The whole variable domain, filled in from reference TRBV7-2 and TRBJ2-2, reads GAGVSQSPSNKVTEKGKDVELRCDPISGHTALYWYRQSLGQGLEFLIYFQGNSAPDKSGLPSDRFSAERTGGSVSTLTIQRTQQEDSAVYLCASRRDVSNTGELFFGEGSRLTVL.

This clonotype has only a few counts. The rearrangement uses TRBV4-2 and TRBJ1-2; D call uncertain. V gave up 3 bases and J gave up 2 bases, with 4 bases separating them. Germline CDR1 and CDR2: LGHNA and YNFKEQ. The CDR3 contains 12 residues. CDR3 sequence (DNA): TGTGCCAGCAGCCAGGGAAACTATGGCTACACCTTC. Residues: CASSQGNYGYTF.

By frequency in the sample, this clonotype is medium-sized (0.01 to 0.1%). This rearrangement joins TRBV29-1 to TRBJ2-3; D uncertain. Trimming stripped 3 bases from V and 2 bases from J, with 6 bases between. The CDR3 covers 12 residues. Germline CDR1 SQVTM, CDR2 ANQGSEA. CDR3 protein: CSVEGTTDTQYF. The CDR3 nucleotides are TGCAGCGTTGAGGGCACCACAGATACGCAGTATTTT.

Only a few counts were recorded for this clonotype. This chain connects TRBV7-2 to TRBJ1-1; D gene unclear. V shed 5 bases and J shed 1 base, with 11 bases lying between them. This CDR3 has 14 amino acids. CDR1 and CDR2 from the germline V gene are SGHTA and FQGNSA. The CDR3: CASSLAYKNTEAFF. CDR3 sequence (DNA): TGTGCCAGCAGCCTCGCATACAAGAACACTGAAGCTTTCTTT. The variable domain in full, completed from reference TRBV7-2 and TRBJ1-1, reads GAGVSQSPSNKVTEKGKDVELRCDPISGHTALYWYRQSLGQGLEFLIYFQGNSAPDKSGLPSDRFSAERTGGSVSTLTIQRTQQEDSAVYLCASSLAYKNTEAFFGQGTRLTVV.

The rearrangement links TRBV5-1 to TRBJ2-5; D remains unclear. The CDR3 runs to 13 residues. The V gene's germline CDR1 is SGHRS and CDR2 YFSETQ. Trimming shortened V by 2 bases and J by 5 bases, and 10 bases separated the two germline ends. CDR3 residues: CASSFGLGETQYF. CDR3 sequence (DNA): TGCGCCAGCAGCTTTGGGTTGGGGGAGACCCAGTACTTC.

The V call is TRBV27, the J call TRBJ1-5, with D possibly matching TRBD1 (5 bases). The CDR3 totals 16 residues. The germline V and J ends were trimmed by 10 bases and 0 bases, with 19 bases remaining between them. CDR1 is MNHEY and CDR2 is SMNVEV in the germline V gene (reference sequence). Here the CDR3 reads CATSRGGAYSNQPQHF. The CDR3, as DNA: TGTGCCACGTCCCGGGGGGGTGCCTATAGCAATCAGCCCCAGCATTTT.

This clonotype was seen a few times. This chain joins TRBV3-1 and TRBJ2-7, with 8 bases aligning to TRBD2. The germline gives CDR1 LGHDT, CDR2 YNNKEL (reference sequence). The CDR3 contains 14 residues. J gave up 6 bases and V 4 bases, and 8 bases lay outside the gene matches. CDR3 bases: TGTGCCAGCAGCCCTGCGGGGGGCGTCCCCGAGCAGTACGTC. Residues: CASSPAGGVPEQYV.

This clonotype has ten or more counts. The J gene is TRBJ2-3, the V gene TRBV5-1; 7 nucleotides agree with TRBD2. Germline-derived CDR1 and CDR2 are SGHRS and YFSETQ. The CDR3 sequence is 19 residues long. V lost 4 bases and J lost 1; bases outside the gene matches: 18. The CDR3 region is CASSRSLSLGREGTDTQYF. The CDR3 bases are TGCGCCAGCAGCCGTTCACTCTCTCTAGGCCGGGAGGGCACAGATACGCAGTATTTT.

The gene calls are TRBV4-1 and TRBJ2-3, with 7 nucleotides matching TRBD1. CDR3 size: 15 residues. J gave up 2 bases and V 5 bases, and 7 bases lay outside the gene matches. Per the germline V gene, CDR1 is MGHRA and CDR2 is YSYEKL. CDR3 nucleotide sequence: TGCGCCAGCAGCGCGTTCCAGGGGGTCACAGATACGCAGTATTTT. Translating gives CASSAFQGVTDTQYF.

In this sample, this clonotype turned up many times. The genes are TRBV4-1 and TRBJ2-3; 11 bases are a match to TRBD1. Trimming removed 5 bases from V and 6 bases from J; junction bases left unmatched: 7. CDR1 is MGHRA, CDR2 YSYEKL, per germline. The CDR3 sequence is 15 residues long. Written as DNA, the CDR3 is TGCGCCAGCAGCGACGGACAGGGGGCCGATGATACGCAGTATTTT. Its translation: CASSDGQGADDTQYF.

The chain combines TRBV28 with TRBJ1-3; D is uncertain. Germline V CDR1 and CDR2: MDHEN, SYDVKM. Trimming shortened V by 3 bases and J by 2 bases, and 5 bases separated the two germline ends. There are 13 residues in the CDR3. As DNA, the CDR3 is TGTGCCAGCAGTTTTGGTGCTGGAAACACCATATATTTT. It specifies CASSFGAGNTIYF.

CDR3 bases: TGCGCCAGCAGCCAACCTGCAGATACGCAGTATTTT. Protein product: CASSQPADTQYF. The rearrangement uses TRBV4-1 and TRBJ2-3; D gene ambiguous. Looked up from germline, CDR1 is MGHRA and CDR2 is YSYEKL. V lost 2 bases, J lost 4 bases, and 4 bases lay in between. The CDR3 is 12 residues long.

The chain employs TRBV27 and TRBJ2-2; tentatively, D is TRBD1 or TRBD2 (5 bases each). The CDR3 covers 16 residues. Germline V gene sequence: CDR1 MNHEY, CDR2 SMNVEV (reference sequence). Deletions cut 3 bases from V and 2 bases from J, with 13 bases between. CDR3 loop: CASSFLGTANTGELFF. In nucleotides, the CDR3 is TGTGCCAGCAGTTTTCTCGGGACGGCCAACACCGGGGAGCTGTTTTTT.

Sample share makes this clonotype medium-sized. The gene calls are TRBV29-1 and TRBJ1-1, with D tentatively TRBD1 (5 bases). Germline V gives CDR1 SQVTM, CDR2 ANQGSEA. Trimming cost V 2 bases and J 6 bases, with 10 bases left between them. The CDR3 is 12 amino acids. The CDR3 sequence is CSVEKGYPEAFF. In DNA, the CDR3 is TGCAGCGTTGAAAAGGGGTACCCTGAAGCTTTCTTT.

This clonotype was seen more than once but under ten times. V usage is TRBV4-1 and J usage is TRBJ2-7; 12 bases match TRBD1. The CDR3 is 15 amino acids. Trimming took 2 bases from V and 7 from J; bases not matched to a gene: 6. CDR1 is MGHRA and CDR2 is YSYEKL in the germline V gene. The chain's CDR3 is CASSQPGQGAREQYF. The CDR3 coding sequence is TGCGCCAGCAGCCAACCGGGACAGGGGGCCAGGGAGCAGTACTTC.

V and J are TRBV20-1 and TRBJ1-5; no definite D call. Trimming pared 2 bases from V and 0 bases from J, leaving 14 bases between. The germline V gene encodes CDR1 DFQATT and CDR2 SNEGSKA (reference sequence). This CDR3 comprises 16 residues. CDR3 sequence (DNA): TGCAGTGCTAGAACCTCGGACGGTTATAGCAATCAGCCCCAGCATTTT. Amino acids: CSARTSDGYSNQPQHF.

The V call is TRBV7-3, the J call TRBJ1-2; 9 nucleotides match TRBD1. The CDR3 length is 15 residues. Germline loops: CDR1 SGHTA, CDR2 FQGTGA. V trimming: 5 bases; J trimming: 2 bases; junction bases outside the gene matches: 6. The CDR3 nucleotides read TGTGCCAGCAGCCAATCCGGGACAGGGAACTATGGCTACACCTTC. Residues: CASSQSGTGNYGYTF.

This clonotype was picked up many times. V gene TRBV24-1 combines with J gene TRBJ2-1; no clear D gene. V was trimmed by 6 bases and J by 0 bases, leaving 20 bases between them. The CDR3 has 18 amino acids. Germline V CDR1 and CDR2: KGHDR, SFDVKD. CDR3 sequence: CATSFPDPGCSSYNEQFF. The CDR3 bases are TGTGCCACCAGTTTCCCGGACCCTGGATGCAGCTCCTACAATGAGCAGTTCTTC.

This clonotype has at least ten counts. This chain links TRBV24-1 with TRBJ2-7; either TRBD1 or TRBD2 may supply D (5 bases each). This CDR3 has 19 residues. Germline loops: CDR1 KGHDR, CDR2 SFDVKD. Trimming left V 6 bases short and J 5 bases short, with 31 bases between. The CDR3 DNA sequence: TGTGCCACCAGTCACCCGGGACCTTGCTTTATACCCACCTTCGACGAGCAGTACGTC. Its protein is CATSHPGPCFIPTFDEQYV.

This clonotype was counted between two and nine times. The junction departs from germline at one end; a sequencing error may be responsible. The V gene is TRBV7-9, the J gene TRBJ1-2; D is possibly TRBD1 (6 bases). The CDR3 is made up of 11 amino acids. From germline, CDR1 is SEHNR and CDR2 FQNEAQ (reference sequence). CDR3 sequence reads: CASSLVGGPTF. In DNA form, the CDR3 reads TGTGCCAGCAGTTTAGTGGGGGGCCCCACCTTC.

There are a few counts of this clonotype. The chain couples TRBV6-1 to TRBJ2-5; 14 nucleotides line up with TRBD2. The CDR3 extends over 17 amino acids. CDR1 is MNHNS, CDR2 SASEGT, per germline. V was clipped by 6 bases and J by 3 bases; unmatched bases: 9. CDR3: CASRGLAGGRMEETQYF. As DNA, the CDR3 is TGTGCCAGCAGAGGACTAGCGGGAGGTAGGATGGAAGAGACCCAGTACTTC.

This sequence joins TRBV7-2 and TRBJ2-1; the match to TRBD2 covers 9 bases. The V and J ends lost 8 bases and 8 bases, in that order; junction bases with no gene match: 13. Germline V gene sequence: CDR1 SGHTA, CDR2 FQGNSA. The CDR3 contains 15 residues. The CDR3 protein is CASGLQREVIDEQFF. CDR3 DNA: TGTGCCAGCGGTCTTCAGCGGGAGGTAATCGATGAGCAGTTCTTC.